This T cell receptor (beta chain) was sequenced in a study of blood T cell repertoires in COVID-19 (dated by TCRdb to about 2020). Concerning the study at large: Samples covering the acute and convalescent phases of COVID-19 were provided by collaborators in the United States, Italy and Spain. A de-identified subject ID, COVID-19 status, age in years and sex were almost always included in the sample metadata. The dataset comprised deeply sampled blood TCRbeta repertoires from subjects exposed to, actively infected with, or recovered from COVID-19. HLA class I and class II types, where available, came from metadata supplied by the sample provider rather than from assay-based typing. Samples came from the ongoing ImmuneRACE study (first 160 participants) plus 1,254 subjects from 6 global collaborators. The prospective study material was composed of cDNA or gDNA derived from T cells, B-cell-depleted T cells, or PBMCs. A freely available public database, intended as a resource for researchers studying the immune response to SARS-CoV-2, is where the repertoires were released. Summary of the overall study and its limitations: Clinical and demographic metadata were provided uncurated, with the amount varying by source and participant.

Participants in the prospective study were aged about 18 to 90 years, lived in about two dozen United States geographic areas, and enrolled through a virtual design. In the prospective study, cohorts were assigned on the basis of participant-reported clinical history obtained from a screening survey and a study questionnaire. Each participant in the prospective study had whole blood, serum and a nasopharyngeal or oropharyngeal swab collected by mobile phlebotomists. Over a roughly two-month period, participants in the prospective study had the option of providing additional blood draws and questionnaires. Blood samples from the prospective study were shipped frozen or at room temperature prior to DNA extraction. In the case of this clone: Its binding antigen is unknown. Base qualities are not at hand, and no much larger clone is one base apart.

As encoded in the germline V gene (reference sequence), CDR1 is GTSNPN while CDR2 is SVGIG. V lost 1 base and J lost 10 bases, and the count of bases not matched to a germline gene is 3. Including cysteine and phenylalanine, the CDR3 has 13 amino acids. The DNA shown is the 39-base CDR3, in frame from base 1. TCRbeta CDR3 regions were amplified from genomic DNA by means of the immunoSEQ Assay, a bias-controlled multiplex PCR. As for the original processing: The number of nucleated cells in each sample was estimated from the amplification of reference gene primers within the assay. Sequence reads were collapsed and filtered to measure the absolute abundance of every unique TCRbeta CDR3 rearrangement. For each sample, productive Simpson clonality was calculated as the square root of Simpson's diversity index across productive rearrangements. This is the immuneACCESS table as TCRdb keeps it, with only in-frame sequences that have V and J called. A part of the clones is gone; compared with another copy, unresolved V genes explain less than half, and the rest is unexplained. Clonal size and the V and J genes are those of that table, whereas D and trimming came from the DNA. The sample table lists hundreds of thousands of clones, just under 90% of them with a count of one. The ten top clones hold approximately 4.3% of the sample.

The sample was PBMCs or T cells enriched from blood (not recorded which). The sequence came from a young woman with acute COVID-19. The receptor chain draws on TRBV30 and TRBJ2-6; 8 junctional bases match TRBD1. The sequence in DNA is TGTGCCTGGAGTGAAACAGGGGGGAACGTCCTGACTTTC. This encodes CAWSETGGNVLTF.